This TCR beta chain was profiled in a study of TIL therapy for anti-PD-1-resistant metastatic lung cancer. The wider study: Median patient age was 54, ranging roughly 35-75 years.

Time point noted: pre-treatment sample, taken before nivolumab and TIL therapy. Germline V gene sequence: CDR1 MRHNA, CDR2 SNTAGT. CDR3 length: 16 amino acids. Losses at the gene ends were 5 bases for V and 2 bases for J; bases not matched to a gene: 6. The immunoSEQ assay was v3. Some clones are missing from TCRdb's copy, which holds only in-frame ones; the method was immunoSEQ multiplex PCR. The sample records 55,000 to 65,000 clones, about two thirds being singletons. The sequences come from blood, collected at baseline. This receptor was identified in a person between 25 and 80 years old with non-small cell lung cancer. The chain links TRBV6-4 to TRBJ2-2; 9 bases agree with TRBD2. This chain's CDR3 is CASSSAGGPNTGELFF. In nucleotides, the CDR3 is TGTGCCAGCAGTTCTGCGGGAGGGCCTAACACCGGGGAGCTGTTTTTT.